This T cell receptor (beta chain) appears in the sequencing data of a study of T-cell reconstitution after alpha-beta-depleted transplantation in children. Using unique molecular identifiers, the investigators prepared the TCRbeta library. TCRdb passed the PCR reads through MiXCR, listing each CDR3 protein once. Here the sample spans approximately 490,000 distinct CDR3 sequences, 10% to 13% being singletons. This CDR3 is built from 20 residues. Germline V gives CDR1 DFQATT, CDR2 SNEGSKA (reference sequence). The trim removed 1 base at V and 0 bases at J, leaving 18 bases unmatched. This TCR came from a child younger than 10 with inherited bone marrow failure, due to receive a stem cell transplant. The chain is built from TRBV20-1 and TRBJ2-4; 7 bases match TRBD2. The source material was PBMCs, sampled before TCRalphabeta/CD19-depleted stem cell transplant. The CDR3 protein is CSARGGGGALAVLAKNIQYF. The CDR3 bases are TGCAGTGCTAGAGGGGGGGGTGGGGCTCTAGCGGTCCTAGCCAAAAACATTCAGTACTTC.